This passage covers 11 T cell receptor beta chains from one sample sequenced in a study of shared clonotypes between healthy human individuals. It was CD45RO-negative cells, positively selected for CCR7, that made up naive CD8 cells, with terminally differentiated effector memory CD45RA+ cells excluded. The data were produced by immunoSEQ multiplex PCR, yet TCRdb's version contains in-frame clones alone and is incomplete. The table lists fewer than 700,000 clones, around 96% of them singletons, with about 0.11% in the top ten. The specimen sequenced was naive CD8+ T cells sorted from blood. Every receptor here comes from a woman younger than 45 in good health.

This rearrangement joins TRBV27 to TRBJ2-7, with TRBD1 identical over 8 bases. CDR1 is MNHEY, CDR2 SMNVEV, per germline (reference sequence). V was clipped by 6 bases and J by 2 bases; unmatched bases: 9. This CDR3 is built from 15 residues. CDR3 amino acids: CASRTPGQVTYEQYF. As DNA, the CDR3 is TGTGCCAGCAGGACCCCGGGACAGGTAACCTACGAGCAGTACTTC.

This chain links TRBV6-6 with TRBJ1-2, with TRBD1 matching 7 bases. This CDR3 comprises 16 residues. Germline CDR1 MNHNY, CDR2 SVGAGI (reference sequence). The ends lost 0 bases at V and 8 bases at J; junction bases unmatched: 12. The CDR3 DNA reads TGTGCCAGCAGTTACTCAATTCTCGGTACAGGGGAAGGCTACACCTTC. This encodes CASSYSILGTGEGYTF.

The chain combines TRBV27 with TRBJ2-1; 10 nucleotides agree with TRBD2. CDR1 is MNHEY and CDR2 is SMNVEV in the germline V gene (reference sequence). The V segment lost 5 bases and the J segment 6 bases; nucleotides outside the gene matches: 10. CDR3 length: 16 residues. The CDR3: CASSQSPSGSINEQFF. CDR3 DNA sequence: TGTGCCAGCAGTCAATCTCCTAGCGGGAGTATCAATGAGCAGTTCTTC.

The chain carries TRBV6-1 and TRBJ1-1, with a possible D match to TRBD1 (6 bases). V dropped 4 bases and J dropped 4 bases, with 19 bases sitting between them. The germline gives CDR1 MNHNS, CDR2 SASEGT. This CDR3 spans 16 amino acids. The CDR3 sequence is CASSVRPQGSGTEAFF. The CDR3 nucleotides read TGTGCCAGCAGTGTCCGGCCCCAGGGGTCGGGCACTGAAGCTTTCTTT.

Written as DNA, the CDR3 is TGTGCCAGCAGTTACGGGGACCTAGCTTTCTTT. It yields the protein CASSYGDLAFF. The chain links TRBV6-5 to TRBJ1-1; a weak D match, TRBD1 (5 bases). Trimming removed 2 bases from V and 10 bases from J, with 8 bases in between. Looked up from germline, CDR1 is MNHEY and CDR2 is SVGAGI. The CDR3 loop spans 11 amino acids.

The rearrangement links TRBV14 to TRBJ2-6, with D perhaps matching TRBD2 (5 bases). Trimming removed 1 base from V and 1 base from J, with 11 bases in between. The CDR3 runs 17 residues. Germline CDR1 and CDR2: SGHDN and FVKESK. The CDR3 coding sequence is TGTGCCAGCAGCCAAGTTCTAGCCCATTCTGGGGCCAACGTCCTGACTTTC. Translating gives CASSQVLAHSGANVLTF.

This clone was seen a single time. The gene calls are TRBV5-1 and TRBJ2-1; D is tentatively TRBD1 or TRBD2 (5 bases each). Trimming shortened V by 3 bases and J by 4 bases, and 17 bases separated the two germline ends. Germline V gene lookup returns CDR1 SGHRS and CDR2 YFSETQ. The CDR3 consists of 16 residues. CDR3 protein: CASSWTGTGPYNEQFF. In DNA form, the CDR3 reads TGCGCCAGCAGCTGGACCGGGACCGGACCTTACAATGAGCAGTTCTTC.

This clone was recorded only once. The chain uses TRBV4-1 and TRBJ2-2, with TRBD2 identical over 7 bases. V was pared by 1 base and J by 1 base, with 9 bases of the junction left unmatched. The length of the CDR3 is 18 residues. Per the germline V gene, CDR1 is MGHRA and CDR2 is YSYEKL. The CDR3 loop reads CASSQVGLAVKNTGELFF. The DNA for the CDR3 is TGCGCCAGCAGCCAAGTAGGGCTAGCGGTAAAGAACACCGGGGAGCTGTTTTTT.

The chain couples TRBV7-3 to TRBJ2-1; 7 bases align to TRBD2. With 4 bases clipped from V and 7 bases from J, the junction kept 10 bases outside the gene matches. The CDR3 has 15 amino acids. Germline lookup yields CDR1 SGHTA and CDR2 FQGTGA. CDR3 residues: CASSSIHGGGNEQFF. The CDR3 nucleotides read TGTGCCAGCAGCTCCATCCATGGGGGAGGGAATGAGCAGTTCTTC.

This rearrangement joins TRBV2 to TRBJ2-7; D is undetermined. The germline V gene has CDR1 SNHLY and CDR2 FYNNEI. Trimming stripped 6 bases from V and 6 bases from J, with 9 bases between. CDR3 size: 11 residues. CDR3 sequence reads: CASRSRLEQYF. CDR3 sequence (DNA): TGTGCCAGCAGGTCTCGGCTCGAGCAGTACTTC.

CDR3: CASSITGGYGYTF. CDR3 DNA sequence: TGTGCCAGCAGCATAACAGGGGGGTATGGCTACACCTTC. The chain links TRBV6-5 to TRBJ1-2; the match to TRBD1 covers 8 bases. Unmatched junction bases numbered 5, after V lost 6 bases and J lost 5 bases. Germline CDR1 and CDR2: MNHEY and SVGAGI. The CDR3 runs to 13 residues.